This TCR beta chain was captured by sequencing in a study of blood T cell repertoires in COVID-19. As for the study in general: Material from acute and convalescent COVID-19 was sourced from the United States, Italy and Spain. From T cells, B-cell-depleted T cells, or PBMCs came the material, which was cDNA or gDNA.

The length of the CDR3 is 14 residues. From germline, CDR1 is SNHLY and CDR2 FYNNEI. The ends were cut back, 7 bases at V and 12 bases at J, with 25 bases in the middle. The data were produced by immunoSEQ multiplex PCR, yet TCRdb's version contains in-frame clones alone and is incomplete. The sample shows 43,000 or so clones, roughly 89% of them seen only once. This clone was detected only once. The sequenced sample was peripheral blood. The chain is built from TRBV2 and TRBJ2-7, with D unclear. The clonotype originates from a man aged 60-69 years with active COVID-19. CDR3 sequence: CASNLASGSVPWYF. The CDR3 coding sequence is TGTGCCAGCAATCTGGCATCAGGCTCAGTGCCGTGGTACTTC. Looking up the rest from reference TRBV2 and TRBJ2-7 gives the full variable domain: EPEVTQTPSHQVTQMGQEVILRCVPISNHLYFYWYRQILGQKVEFLVSFYNNEISEKSEIFDDQFSVERPDGSNFTLKIRSTKLEDSAMYFCASNLASGSVPWYFGPGTRLTVT.